This TCR beta chain was observed in a study of cytomegalovirus exposure and HLA in healthy donors. The study, taken as a whole, reports: Some V segments could not be told apart, so they were left out, TRBV6-2 and TRBV6-3 among them. Cytomegalovirus-associated status was assigned to fewer than 200 TCR beta chains.

The PCR had 60 Vbeta and 13 Jbeta primers. The table came from immunoSEQ multiplex PCR; TCRdb's copy has only in-frame clones and leaves some out. This table has approximately 110,000 clones, 50% to 70% appearing once. To note about this clone: Its antigen remains unknown.

This CDR3 spans 15 amino acids. V lost 8 bases to trimming and J lost 5 bases; unmatched junction nucleotides: 11. Germline CDR1 is MNHNS and CDR2 is SASEGT. The chain carries TRBV6-1 and TRBJ2-5; TRBD2 aligns across 10 bases. The TCR comes from a man aged 25 to 40 in good health and CMV-seropositive. The specimen was PBMCs. The CDR3 is CASLSGGAGGETQYF. CDR3 nucleotides: TGTGCCAGCCTAAGCGGGGGGGCCGGGGGGGAGACCCAGTACTTC.